The rows below give T cell receptor beta chains drawn from one sample of a study of Ad26.COV2.S vaccination and SARS-CoV-2 variants. Some clones are missing from TCRdb's copy, which holds only in-frame ones; the method was immunoSEQ multiplex PCR. The repertoire holds tens of thousands of clones, 82% seen once, with approximately 16% in the top ten. The sample was peripheral blood, taken after recovery from COVID-19. These receptors were obtained from a human donor who had recovered from COVID-19. CDR3s include the opening cysteine and the closing phenylalanine or tryptophan.

V gene: TRBV9
J gene: TRBJ2-2
CDR3 protein: CASSVVGGATNTGELFF

V gene: TRBV4-3
J gene: TRBJ2-2
CDR3 protein: CASSPLLAGADTGELFF

V gene: TRBV27
J gene: TRBJ2-2
CDR3 protein: CASSFRVVTGELFF

V gene: TRBV7-9
J gene: TRBJ1-3
CDR3 protein: CASSLDLRGRRNTIYF

V gene: TRBV15
J gene: TRBJ2-3
CDR3 protein: CATSSFWSAGKTDTQYF

V gene: TRBV6-5
J gene: TRBJ2-3
CDR3 protein: CASSRGATSTDTQYF

V gene: TRBV18
J gene: TRBJ2-7
CDR3 protein: CASSPGLAGYSYEQYF

V gene: TRBV15
J gene: TRBJ1-5
CDR3 protein: CATSIPDRDQPQHF

V gene: TRBV29-1
J gene: TRBJ1-2
CDR3 protein: CSVVSDRVFGYTF

V gene: TRBV4-3
J gene: TRBJ1-5
CDR3 protein: CASSQDISNQPQHF

V gene: TRBV3-1/TRBV3-2
J gene: TRBJ2-2
CDR3 protein: CASSQRAQTNTGELFF

V gene: TRBV19
J gene: TRBJ2-1
CDR3 protein: CASSIGAGDFNEQFF

V gene: TRBV12-3/TRBV12-4
J gene: TRBJ2-5
CDR3 protein: CASRRTSEETKYF

V gene: TRBV11-3
J gene: TRBJ2-7
CDR3 protein: CASRPGTGTYEQYF

V gene: TRBV5-4
J gene: TRBJ1-5
CDR3 protein: CASSLAPGQPQHF

V gene: TRBV29-1
J gene: TRBJ2-3
CDR3 protein: CSVESSGLTDTQYF

V gene: TRBV9
J gene: TRBJ1-1
CDR3 protein: CASSETGGWNTEAFF

V gene: TRBV6-5
J gene: TRBJ2-7
CDR3 protein: CASNPRQGWYEQYF

V gene: TRBV4-3
J gene: TRBJ1-3
CDR3 protein: CASSQAPGQGNTIYF

V gene: TRBV10-3
J gene: TRBJ2-5
CDR3 protein: CAISEGREETQYF

V gene: TRBV27
J gene: TRBJ2-7
CDR3 protein: CASSSSGYGEQYF

V gene: TRBV18
J gene: TRBJ1-2
CDR3 protein: CASSPGRNLAYGYTF

V gene: TRBV7-2
J gene: TRBJ2-1
CDR3 protein: CASSSTSSGEQFF

V gene: TRBV29-1
J gene: TRBJ2-1
CDR3 protein: CSCAAVEQFF

V gene: TRBV28
J gene: TRBJ1-2
CDR3 protein: CASSLAPIGYTF

V gene: TRBV7-8
J gene: TRBJ2-5
CDR3 protein: CASSLASGGLWETQYF

V gene: TRBV25-1
J gene: TRBJ1-1
CDR3 protein: CASSVQGLTEAFF

V gene: TRBV6-5
J gene: TRBJ2-5
CDR3 protein: CAIKPQGAAVETQYF

V gene: TRBV5-1
J gene: TRBJ2-2
CDR3 protein: CASERDTGGPTGELFF

V gene: TRBV28
J gene: TRBJ2-1
CDR3 protein: CASSFGTSNEQFF

V gene: TRBV29-1
J gene: TRBJ2-3
CDR3 protein: CSVEGGPESTDTQYF

V gene: TRBV3-1/TRBV3-2
J gene: TRBJ1-2
CDR3 protein: CASSRTADYGYTF

V gene: TRBV3-1/TRBV3-2
J gene: TRBJ1-1
CDR3 protein: CASSQDWGGRGTEAFF

V gene: TRBV19
J gene: TRBJ2-5
CDR3 protein: CASSMASGSWETQYF

V gene: TRBV5-4
J gene: TRBJ2-3
CDR3 protein: CASSLKRGQNTDTQYF

V gene: TRBV29-1
J gene: TRBJ1-3
CDR3 protein: CSVAFAGSGVGNTIYF

V gene: TRBV10-3
J gene: TRBJ1-4
CDR3 protein: CAISDGGGEEKLFF

V gene: TRBV7-2
J gene: TRBJ2-7
CDR3 protein: CASSLARNSEQYF

V gene: TRBV6-5
J gene: TRBJ1-1
CDR3 protein: CASGTVINTEAFF

V gene: TRBV6-5
J gene: TRBJ1-1
CDR3 protein: CASRENRGLAFF

V gene: TRBV18
J gene: TRBJ2-3
CDR3 protein: CASSPFSSGYTDTQYF

V gene: TRBV5-1
J gene: TRBJ2-3
CDR3 protein: CASGESTDTQYF

V gene: TRBV28
J gene: TRBJ2-7
CDR3 protein: CASSPGSQPRGGEQYF